This passage covers 18 T cell receptor beta chains from one sample sequenced in a study of blood T cell repertoires in COVID-19. Using immunoSEQ multiplex PCR, the repertoire was profiled, and TCRdb retains in-frame clones only, with some absent. The data show about 260,000 clones, approximately 91% seen once. Sequencing was carried out using peripheral blood. These receptors originate from a human donor in a cohort sampled during active COVID-19.

The chain carries TRBV19 and TRBJ2-7; possibly TRBD1 for D (6 bases). The CDR3 is made up of 14 amino acids. Between the trimmed V and J ends, which lost 5 bases and 3 bases, there was a span of 14 bases. Germline lookup yields CDR1 LNHDA and CDR2 SQIVND (reference sequence). The CDR3 region has the DNA TGTGCCAGTAGTTTCTCCGGCAGGGGCTACGAGCAGTACTTC. Residues: CASSFSGRGYEQYF.

The J gene is TRBJ2-5, the V gene TRBV4-3, with no clear D. Trimming removed 1 base from V and 3 bases from J, with 3 bases in between. Germline assignment: CDR1 LGHNA and CDR2 YSLEER. The CDR3 runs 12 residues. The CDR3 region is CASSQVEETQYF. The CDR3, as DNA: TGCGCCAGCAGCCAAGTCGAAGAGACCCAGTACTTC.

The V and J genes are TRBV4-1 and TRBJ2-1; 11 nucleotides agree with TRBD2. CDR1 MGHRA and CDR2 YSYEKL come from the germline V gene. CDR3 length equals 15 residues. With V trimmed by 4 bases and J by 4 bases, 3 bases remained unmatched. DNA of the CDR3: TGCGCCAGCAGCCGAACTAGCGGGGGTTACAATGAGCAGTTCTTC. Translating it yields CASSRTSGGYNEQFF.

The gene calls are TRBV4-2 and TRBJ2-7; 7 bases line up with TRBD2. This CDR3 is built from 13 residues. Per the germline V gene, CDR1 is LGHNA and CDR2 is YNFKEQ. V shed 2 bases and J 2 bases; nucleotides not matched to a gene: 0. In DNA, the CDR3 is TGTGCCAGCAGCCAACTAGCGGCCTACGAGCAGTACTTC. It codes for CASSQLAAYEQYF.

This sequence joins TRBV7-2 and TRBJ2-1; tentatively, D is TRBD1 (5 bases). CDR3 length: 16 amino acids. CDR1 is SGHTA and CDR2 is FQGNSA in the germline V gene. Trimming cost V 2 bases and J 0 bases, with 11 bases left between them. The CDR3, as DNA: TGTGCCAGCAGCTTACAGGGAAGAGGCTCCTACAATGAGCAGTTCTTC. Translation: CASSLQGRGSYNEQFF.

The rearrangement links TRBV4-3 to TRBJ1-2, with 10 positions matching TRBD1. The CDR3 loop spans 16 amino acids. Germline lookup yields CDR1 LGHNA and CDR2 YSLEER. J gave up 6 bases and V 0 bases, and 7 bases lay outside the gene matches. CDR3 nucleotides: TGCGCCAGCAGCCAAGATCAAGGGACAGGGGTACATGGCTACACCTTC. Translating gives CASSQDQGTGVHGYTF.

The gene calls are TRBV7-2 and TRBJ2-7, with 8 bases fitting TRBD2. V was clipped by 3 bases and J by 0 bases; unmatched bases: 4. The CDR3 is made up of 15 amino acids. Germline CDR1 SGHTA, CDR2 FQGNSA. The CDR3 protein is CASSFRLASSYEQYF. Written as DNA, the CDR3 is TGTGCCAGCAGCTTCAGACTAGCGAGCTCCTACGAGCAGTACTTC. Full variable domain (rest looked up from reference TRBV7-2 and TRBJ2-7): GAGVSQSPSNKVTEKGKDVELRCDPISGHTALYWYRQSLGQGLEFLIYFQGNSAPDKSGLPSDRFSAERTGGSVSTLTIQRTQQEDSAVYLCASSFRLASSYEQYFGPGTRLTVT.

The chain recombines TRBV27 with TRBJ2-1; possible D gene TRBD1, 7 bases. V was pared by 11 bases and J by 10 bases, with 15 bases between. The CDR3 is made up of 11 amino acids. Looked up from germline, CDR1 is MNHEY and CDR2 is SMNVEV (reference sequence). Here the CDR3 DNA reads TGTGCCTCCTCGGAGGGGGCAGAGCAGTTCTTC. This codes for CASSEGAEQFF.

The V call is TRBV7-2, the J call TRBJ1-2, with a tentative D call TRBD1 (5 bases). This CDR3 region has 16 residues. Germline V gives CDR1 SGHTA, CDR2 FQGNSA. V shed 5 bases and J shed 7 bases, with 23 bases lying between them. As DNA, the CDR3 is TGTGCCAGCAGCACTATCTCAGGGTCCGGCAGCTTTGGCTACACCTTC. Its translation: CASSTISGSGSFGYTF. The whole variable domain, filled in from reference TRBV7-2 and TRBJ1-2, reads GAGVSQSPSNKVTEKGKDVELRCDPISGHTALYWYRQSLGQGLEFLIYFQGNSAPDKSGLPSDRFSAERTGGSVSTLTIQRTQQEDSAVYLCASSTISGSGSFGYTFGSGTRLTVV.

The V gene is TRBV6-2 or TRBV6-3, the J gene TRBJ2-7; 7 positions agree with TRBD1. Germline CDR1 MNHEY, CDR2 SVGEGT. Trimming cost V 2 bases and J 2 bases; bases outside gene matches: 6. The CDR3 loop spans 15 amino acids. The CDR3 DNA reads TGTGCCAGCAGTTACCAGGGACAGAAGGCCTACGAGCAGTACTTC. As protein: CASSYQGQKAYEQYF.

The V and J genes are TRBV7-3 and TRBJ2-7; D is possibly TRBD2 (5 bases). The CDR3 is 15 residues long. The V gene lost 2 bases and the J gene lost 1 base, with 12 bases spanning the gap. The germline CDR1 and CDR2 sequences are SGHTA and FQGTGA. This chain's CDR3 is CASSLGRALSYEQYF. In nucleotides, the CDR3 is TGTGCCAGCAGCTTAGGGCGGGCCTTGTCCTACGAGCAGTACTTC.

The chain couples TRBV19 to TRBJ2-3; D is unresolved. Trimming cost V 0 bases and J 2 bases, with 9 bases left between them. Germline lookup yields CDR1 LNHDA and CDR2 SQIVND (reference sequence). The CDR3 has 15 amino acids. CDR3 residues: CASSIDRGPTDTQYF. CDR3 bases: TGTGCCAGTAGTATAGATCGTGGGCCCACAGATACGCAGTATTTT.

For the CDR3, the DNA is TGTGCCAGCAGCCGAACAGGGGGCCTTCCCTCTGGGGCCAACGTCCTGACTTTC. Encoded protein: CASSRTGGLPSGANVLTF. The chain couples TRBV28 to TRBJ2-6, with 9 bases identical to TRBD1. There are 18 residues in the CDR3. Germline loops: CDR1 MDHEN, CDR2 SYDVKM. Unmatched junction bases numbered 9, after V lost 6 bases and J lost 0 bases.

This clone has a single count. J is TRBJ1-6 and V is TRBV2; D not resolved. Per the germline V gene, CDR1 is SNHLY and CDR2 is FYNNEI. Trimming shortened V by 4 bases and J by 0 bases, and 13 bases separated the two germline ends. The CDR3 is 17 residues long. The CDR3 DNA reads as TGTGCCAGCAGTGGAATAGGAGCCAGCTCCTATAATTCACCCCTCCACTTT. Amino acids: CASSGIGASSYNSPLHF. The full variable domain, with the rest looked up from reference TRBV2 and TRBJ1-6, is EPEVTQTPSHQVTQMGQEVILRCVPISNHLYFYWYRQILGQKVEFLVSFYNNEISEKSEIFDDQFSVERPDGSNFTLKIRSTKLEDSAMYFCASSGIGASSYNSPLHFGNGTRLTVT.

The chain couples TRBV11-2 to TRBJ1-2, with D possibly matching TRBD1 (5 bases). From germline, CDR1 is SGHAT and CDR2 FQNNGV. The ends were cut back, 0 bases at V and 3 bases at J, with 11 bases in the middle. This CDR3 is built from 15 residues. The CDR3 nucleotides read TGTGCCAGCAGCTTAGAACCGGGAGGGGACTATGGCTACACCTTC. It yields the protein CASSLEPGGDYGYTF.

This clone was observed once. The genes are TRBV19 and TRBJ2-7; 8 bases agree with TRBD1. Trimming at V came to 3 bases and at J to 7 bases, leaving 11 bases not matched to a gene. The germline gives CDR1 LNHDA, CDR2 SQIVND (reference sequence). This CDR3 comprises 15 residues. This chain's CDR3 is CASSILTGGPGEQYF. As DNA, the CDR3 is TGTGCCAGTAGTATCTTAACAGGGGGTCCGGGGGAGCAGTACTTC.

The sample holds one count of this clone. The rearrangement joins TRBV15 to TRBJ2-1, with D unclear. The CDR3 runs 15 residues. Germline-derived CDR1 and CDR2 are LNHNV and YYDKDF (reference sequence). Trimming removed 3 bases at V and 0 bases at J, with 9 bases between. CDR3 loop: CATSSDWSSYNEQFF. As DNA, the CDR3 is TGTGCCACCAGCAGCGACTGGAGCTCCTACAATGAGCAGTTCTTC.

The chain uses TRBV7-9 and TRBJ2-7; D not certain. This CDR3 comprises 12 residues. V was trimmed by 7 bases and J by 3 bases, leaving 10 bases between them. CDR1 is SEHNR, CDR2 FQNEAQ, per germline (reference sequence). CDR3 sequence: CASTRQDYEQYF. Here the CDR3 DNA reads TGTGCCAGCACCAGGCAGGACTACGAGCAGTACTTC. Full variable domain (remainder filled in from reference TRBV7-9 and TRBJ2-7): DTGVSQNPRHKITKRGQNVTFRCDPISEHNRLYWYRQTLGQGPEFLTYFQNEAQLEKSRLLSDRFSAERPKGSFSTLEIQRTEQGDSAMYLCASTRQDYEQYFGPGTRLTVT.